This T cell receptor (beta chain) was profiled in a study of T cells in tuberculosis. Looking at the study overall: The T cells targeted glucose monomycolate, a mycobacterial lipid, via CD1B. Blood was taken before or within 7 days of anti-tuberculosis therapy. Overall study findings and caveats: GEM motif frequencies gave over 55% accuracy; the GMM repertoire gave roughly 86%.

This table comes from immunoSEQ multiplex PCR, and its TCRdb copy is limited to in-frame clones, with some not included. The repertoire includes about 34,000 clones, more than 85% of them detected once, and around 10% sits in the top ten. Time point meaning: new active TB diagnosis, blood taken before or within 7 days of starting treatment. Positive smear microscopy and/or M. tuberculosis culture confirmed active disease. The CDR3 spans 14 residues. Germline V lookup: CDR1 SNHLY, CDR2 FYNNEI. Trimming shortened V by 8 bases and J by 4 bases, and 18 bases separated the two germline ends. Turning to this clone: The antigen is undetermined.

The chain uses TRBV2 and TRBJ2-7; D unclear. Sample: PBMCs, taken at tuberculosis diagnosis. This TCR was sampled from an adult with tuberculosis. This chain's CDR3 is CASCRSPPVYEQYF. DNA for the CDR3: TGTGCCAGCTGTCGTAGCCCCCCGGTTTACGAGCAGTACTTC.